This T cell receptor (beta chain) was sequenced for a study of blood T cell repertoires in COVID-19. Study-wide context: Samples taken during acute and convalescent COVID-19 were collected in the United States, Italy and Spain. T cells, B-cell-depleted T cells, or PBMCs supplied cDNA or gDNA.

A PCR-confirmed or clinician-diagnosed COVID-19 case had contacted exposed participants within 2 weeks of entry. Looked up from germline, CDR1 is MNHEY and CDR2 is SMNVEV (reference sequence). Losses at the gene ends were 6 bases for V and 4 bases for J; bases not matched to a gene: 18. This CDR3 spans 19 amino acids. TCRdb's copy holds only in-frame clones and misses some; the assay was immunoSEQ multiplex PCR. The data contain about 350,000 clones, around nine tenths of them singletons. The sequence derives from a woman between 25 and 40 years old who had been exposed to COVID-19. The chain carries TRBV27 and TRBJ1-2; TRBD1 matches at 12 bases. The sequencing sample was made of PBMCs or T cells enriched from blood (not recorded which). CDR3 in amino acids: CASRRGSAGGQGALYGYTF. CDR3 DNA: TGTGCCAGCAGGAGGGGATCGGCGGGGGGACAGGGGGCGCTCTATGGCTACACCTTC.